The 8 T cell receptor beta chains below were found in one sample sequenced in a study of cytomegalovirus exposure and HLA in healthy donors. The PCR made use of 60 Vbeta and 13 Jbeta primers. Sequencing used immunoSEQ multiplex PCR; TCRdb keeps in-frame clones, though not all of them. Here the sample spans roughly 150,000 clones, around 70% being singletons. Sequencing input: PBMCs. The receptor source for this set is a man in his forties in good health and CMV-seronegative.

This rearrangement joins TRBV30 to TRBJ1-5, with D unresolved. This CDR3 spans 16 amino acids. The germline V gene has CDR1 GTSNPN and CDR2 SVGIG (reference sequence). Trimming shortened V by 0 bases and J by 5 bases, and 17 bases separated the two germline ends. The CDR3 loop reads CAWSVRGDPLYQPQHF. The DNA for the CDR3 is TGTGCCTGGAGTGTACGGGGAGATCCCCTCTATCAGCCCCAGCATTTT.

V is TRBV9 and J is TRBJ2-1, with 15 bases fitting TRBD2. Per germline, CDR1 SGDLS and CDR2 YYNGEE. J lost 7 bases, V lost 5 bases, and 7 bases had no gene match. The CDR3 is made up of 16 amino acids. The CDR3 spells CASSPPGLAGGNEQFF. For the CDR3, the DNA is TGTGCCAGCAGTCCACCGGGACTAGCGGGAGGTAATGAGCAGTTCTTC.

The chain links TRBV7-9 to TRBJ2-7; 8 nucleotides align to TRBD1. Trimming at V came to 5 bases and at J to 5 bases, leaving 11 bases not matched to a gene. Germline assignment: CDR1 SEHNR and CDR2 FQNEAQ (reference sequence). This CDR3 has 15 amino acids. For the CDR3, the DNA is TGTGCCAGCAGCATGGTAGCGCAGGGGGCCCACGAGCAGTACTTC. This encodes CASSMVAQGAHEQYF.

V is TRBV27 and J is TRBJ1-4, with D unclear. The CDR3 spans 11 residues. Germline V gives CDR1 MNHEY, CDR2 SMNVEV (reference sequence). Deletions cut 6 bases from V and 4 bases from J, with 3 bases between. The CDR3 nucleotides are TGTGCCAGCAGATATAATGAAAAACTGTTTTTT. Residues: CASRYNEKLFF.

The chain combines TRBV7-8 with TRBJ2-7; TRBD2 matches at 9 bases. V shed 0 bases and J 4 bases; nucleotides not matched to a gene: 4. The CDR3 has 15 residues. The germline gives CDR1 SGHVS, CDR2 FQNEAQ. CDR3 amino acids: CASSLAAGGIYEQYF. DNA of the CDR3: TGTGCCAGCAGCTTAGCGGCGGGAGGGATTTACGAGCAGTACTTC.

This clone appeared a few times. The chain uses TRBV2 and TRBJ1-1; D perhaps matches TRBD1 (5 bases). From germline, CDR1 is SNHLY and CDR2 FYNNEI. The V and J ends lost 4 bases and 0 bases respectively, with 6 bases between them. CDR3 size: 13 residues. Written as DNA, the CDR3 is TGTGCCAGCAGTGCGACAGTGAACACTGAAGCTTTCTTT. It specifies CASSATVNTEAFF.

This chain connects TRBV29-1 to TRBJ1-1, with D perhaps TRBD1 (5 bases). V lost 8 bases, J lost 3 bases, and 25 bases lay in between. CDR3 size: 16 residues. The V gene's germline CDR1 is SQVTM and CDR2 ANQGSEA. CDR3 region: CSPAGLRGIDDTEAFF. The CDR3 region has the DNA TGCAGCCCTGCTGGTCTTAGGGGAATTGATGACACTGAAGCTTTCTTT.

This clone was counted between two and nine times. The rearrangement joins TRBV6-5 to TRBJ2-7; possible D gene TRBD1, 5 bases. CDR1 MNHEY and CDR2 SVGAGI come from the germline V gene. CDR3 length equals 15 residues. Trimming stripped 0 bases from V and 2 bases from J, with 11 bases between. DNA of the CDR3: TGTGCCAGCAGTTACTCGTTGGACATAACCTACGAGCAGTACTTC. It encodes CASSYSLDITYEQYF.